The rows below give T cell receptor beta chains drawn from one sample of a study of blood T cell repertoires in COVID-19. Produced via immunoSEQ multiplex PCR; TCRdb's table is partial and in-frame only. The table includes more than 70,000 clones, 80% to 90% detected once. Sequencing was performed on peripheral blood. These receptors were obtained from a man aged 50-60 years with acute or convalescent COVID-19. Each CDR3 is given with its conserved first and last residue. A D gene is named only where the DNA matches it firmly. Size is omitted from some rows. Given values are once, few, many or a class for expanded clones.

abundance,j_gene,d_gene,v_gene,CDR3aa,CDR3nt
.,TRBJ1-1,.,TRBV7-9,CASSLRGIPPFLNTEAFF,TGTGCCAGCAGCTTACGCGGGATTCCACCCTTTCTGAACACTGAAGCTTTCTTT
.,TRBJ1-6,.,TRBV19,CASSPRVRNSPLHF,TGTGCCAGTAGTCCTCGGGTTCGCAATTCACCCCTCCACTTT
.,TRBJ1-4,.,TRBV19,CASSRGAGEKLFF,TGTGCCAGTAGTCGGGGGGCTGGGGAAAAACTGTTTTTT
.,TRBJ2-2,.,TRBV6-6,CASRPSIGSGELFF,TGTGCCAGCAGGCCTAGCATCGGGAGCGGGGAGCTGTTTTTT
.,TRBJ2-7,TRBD2,TRBV30,CACIRTSGHEQYF,TGTGCCTGTATTCGGACTAGCGGGCACGAGCAGTACTTC
.,TRBJ1-2,.,TRBV7-2,CASSRRNTGVYGYTF,TGTGCCAGCAGCCGTAGGAACACCGGGGTTTATGGCTACACCTTC
.,TRBJ1-3,TRBD1,TRBV6-4,CASSDPRLDRPSGNTIYF,TGTGCCAGCAGTGACCCCCGATTGGACAGGCCCTCTGGAAACACCATATATTTT
.,TRBJ2-7,.,TRBV10-3,CAISEGVSYEQYF,TGTGCCATCAGTGAAGGGGTCTCCTACGAGCAGTACTTC
.,TRBJ1-4,.,TRBV5-1,CASSLTGLGEKLFF,TGCGCCAGCAGCTTGACAGGATTGGGGGAAAAACTGTTTTTT
.,TRBJ1-2,.,TRBV19,CASSATGLINYGYTF,TGTGCCAGTAGTGCCACAGGCCTAATTAACTATGGCTACACCTTC
once,TRBJ1-5,TRBD1,TRBV19,CASSFGQGGQPQHF,TGTGCCAGTAGTTTCGGACAGGGAGGGCAGCCCCAGCATTTT
.,TRBJ2-1,.,TRBV23-1,CASSHQYNEQFF,TGCGCCAGCAGTCATCAGTACAATGAGCAGTTCTTC
once,TRBJ2-1,.,TRBV14,CASSQVWGDNEQFF,TGTGCCAGCAGCCAAGTCTGGGGGGACAATGAGCAGTTCTTC
.,TRBJ2-1,TRBD1,TRBV7-2,CASSLLPAGQGYNEQFF,TGTGCCAGCAGCTTACTTCCCGCGGGACAGGGGTACAATGAGCAGTTCTTC
.,TRBJ1-4,.,TRBV7-9,CASSFETEYEKLFF,TGTGCCAGCAGCTTCGAGACGGAGTATGAAAAACTGTTTTTT
.,TRBJ1-4,.,TRBV5-1,CASSRTLDNEKLFF,TGCGCCAGCAGCCGGACACTCGATAATGAAAAACTGTTTTTT
.,TRBJ2-7,.,TRBV27,CASLQYGGRFYEQYF,TGTGCCAGCCTTCAGTACGGGGGGCGCTTCTACGAGCAGTACTTC
.,TRBJ2-5,TRBD2,TRBV30,CAGRGGQTQYF,TGTGCTGGGCGGGGGGGGCAGACCCAGTACTTC
.,TRBJ2-5,TRBD1,TRBV28,CASSGVDRTYQETQYF,TGTGCCAGCAGTGGCGTGGACAGGACGTACCAAGAGACCCAGTACTTC
.,TRBJ1-5,.,TRBV2,CASRGEVGQPQHF,TGTGCCAGCAGGGGGGAGGTTGGGCAGCCCCAGCATTTT
.,TRBJ1-5,.,TRBV28,CASRAPGSNQPQHF,TGTGCCAGCAGGGCACCGGGGAGCAATCAGCCCCAGCATTTT
.,TRBJ2-2,TRBD1,TRBV15,CATSRDDRGLAGELFF,TGTGCCACCAGCAGAGATGACAGGGGGCTCGCCGGGGAGCTGTTTTTT
.,TRBJ1-1,TRBD1,TRBV11-2,CASSLETGTGMTEAFF,TGTGCCAGCAGCTTAGAGACCGGGACAGGGATGACTGAAGCTTTCTTT
once,TRBJ2-6,.,TRBV6-5,CASSYSPGSGANVLTF,TGTGCCAGCAGTTACTCGCCCGGGTCTGGGGCCAACGTCCTGACTTTC
.,TRBJ1-1,TRBD1,TRBV6-5,CASSHRTGWAEAFF,TGTGCCAGCAGTCATAGGACAGGGTGGGCTGAAGCTTTCTTT
.,TRBJ2-2,.,TRBV7-9,CASTQALGLGTGELFF,TGTGCCAGCACCCAAGCCCTGGGACTTGGGACCGGGGAGCTGTTTTTT
.,TRBJ1-2,TRBD1,TRBV7-2,CASRGGQGYGYTF,TGTGCCAGCAGGGGGGGACAGGGCTATGGCTACACCTTC
.,TRBJ1-5,.,TRBV28,CASSTTGRSNQPQHF,TGTGCCAGCAGCACCACAGGGAGAAGCAATCAGCCCCAGCATTTT
.,TRBJ1-2,.,TRBV7-2,CASRLLGAGNYGYTF,TGTGCCAGCAGGCTTCTTGGGGCAGGAAACTATGGCTACACCTTC
.,TRBJ1-6,.,TRBV7-9,CASTNLEIGGSPLHF,TGTGCCAGCACCAACTTAGAAATAGGGGGTTCACCCCTCCACTTT
.,TRBJ1-4,TRBD1,TRBV24-1,CATSDSPGQRISTNEKLFF,TGTGCCACCAGTGATTCACCGGGACAGAGAATTTCAACTAATGAAAAACTGTTTTTT
few,TRBJ2-5,.,TRBV15,CATSSFDSQETQYF,TGTGCCACCAGCTCCTTTGACAGCCAAGAGACCCAGTACTTC
.,TRBJ2-1,.,TRBV2,CASSLLVGNEQFF,TGTGCCAGCAGTTTACTAGTTGGCAATGAGCAGTTCTTC
.,TRBJ2-3,.,TRBV11-2,CASSLVTRQFTDTQYF,TGTGCCAGCAGCTTAGTTACCCGACAGTTCACAGATACGCAGTATTTT
.,TRBJ2-3,.,TRBV7-2,CASSPPETRPTDTQYF,TGTGCCAGCAGCCCGCCGGAGACTAGACCCACAGATACGCAGTATTTT
.,TRBJ1-2,.,TRBV28,CASSPLRGYGYTF,TGTGCCAGCAGTCCACTCAGGGGCTATGGCTACACCTTC
.,TRBJ1-6,.,TRBV7-9,CASSSGDSPLHF,TGTGCCAGCAGCTCAGGGGATTCACCCCTCCACTTT
.,TRBJ2-4,TRBD2,TRBV3-1/TRBV3-2,CASSQGTSGGRVKNIQYF,TGTGCCAGCAGCCAAGGGACTAGCGGGGGGCGGGTCAAAAACATTCAGTACTTC
.,TRBJ1-3,TRBD1,TRBV14,CASSQLSHRGPSSGNTIYF,TGTGCCAGCAGCCAACTTTCCCACAGGGGGCCTTCTTCTGGAAACACCATATATTTT
few,TRBJ2-7,.,TRBV19,CASSIVASRGEQYF,TGTGCCAGTAGTATAGTCGCGAGTCGGGGCGAGCAGTACTTC